This record looks at one T cell receptor beta chain sequence and its context. Antigen specificity is unknown. The survey-level immunoSEQ assay was used. TCRdb's copy holds only in-frame clones and misses some; the assay was immunoSEQ multiplex PCR. The sample consists of 25,000 to 35,000 clones, about 92% of them appearing once. This sample is drawn from a study of multiple sclerosis patients with progressive multifocal leukoencephalopathy. With 5 bases removed from V and 0 bases from J, the gap between germline ends came to 11 bases. Germline CDR1 reads LNHDA; CDR2 reads SQIVND (reference sequence). The CDR3 contains 16 residues. Study-wide points: Expanded clones at PML onset predated and persisted through natalizumab therapy.

Time point described: before natalizumab initiation. Every listed patient previously received interferon beta; all PML patients were women. T0 refers to blood drawn before natalizumab was first infused. This chain joins TRBV19 and TRBJ2-6; no clear D. Material: PBMCs. The TCR comes from a man aged 30 to 45 with multiple sclerosis. This chain's CDR3 is CASSADRTSGANVLTF. CDR3 DNA: TGTGCCAGTAGTGCAGATAGGACCTCTGGGGCCAACGTCCTGACTTTC.